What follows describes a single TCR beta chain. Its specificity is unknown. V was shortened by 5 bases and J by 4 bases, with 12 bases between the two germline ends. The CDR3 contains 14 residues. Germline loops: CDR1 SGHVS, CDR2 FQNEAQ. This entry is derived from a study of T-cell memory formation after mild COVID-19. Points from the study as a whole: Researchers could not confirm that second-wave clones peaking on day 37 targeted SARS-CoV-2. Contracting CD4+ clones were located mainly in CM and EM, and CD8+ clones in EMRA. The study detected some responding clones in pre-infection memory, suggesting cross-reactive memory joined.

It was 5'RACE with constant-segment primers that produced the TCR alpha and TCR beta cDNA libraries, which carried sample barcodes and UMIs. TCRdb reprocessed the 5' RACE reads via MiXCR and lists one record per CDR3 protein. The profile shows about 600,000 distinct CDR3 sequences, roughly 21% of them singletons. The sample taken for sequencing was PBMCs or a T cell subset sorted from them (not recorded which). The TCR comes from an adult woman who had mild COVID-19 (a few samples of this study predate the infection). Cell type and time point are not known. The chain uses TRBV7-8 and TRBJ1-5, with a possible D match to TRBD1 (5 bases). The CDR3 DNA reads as TGTGCCAGCAGCCACGACCCAGGGAATCAGCCCCAGCATTTT. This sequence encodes CASSHDPGNQPQHF.